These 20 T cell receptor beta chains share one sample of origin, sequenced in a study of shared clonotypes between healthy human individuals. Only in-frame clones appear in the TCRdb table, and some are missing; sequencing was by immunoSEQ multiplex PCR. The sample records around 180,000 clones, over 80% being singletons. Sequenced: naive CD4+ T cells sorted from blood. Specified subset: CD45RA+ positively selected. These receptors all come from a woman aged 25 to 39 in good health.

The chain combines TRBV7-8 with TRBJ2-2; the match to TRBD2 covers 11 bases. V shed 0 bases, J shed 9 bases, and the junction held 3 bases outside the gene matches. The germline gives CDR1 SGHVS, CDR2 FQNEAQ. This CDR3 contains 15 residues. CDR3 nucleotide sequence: TGTGCCAGCAGCTTAGCGCTAGCGGGAGGTCGGGAGCTGTTTTTT. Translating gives CASSLALAGGRELFF.

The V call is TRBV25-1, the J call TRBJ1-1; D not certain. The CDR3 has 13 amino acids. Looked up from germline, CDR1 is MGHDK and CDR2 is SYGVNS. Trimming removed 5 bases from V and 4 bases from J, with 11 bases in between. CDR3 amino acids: CASSFNSGTEAFF. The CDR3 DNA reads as TGTGCCAGCAGTTTCAACTCGGGCACTGAAGCTTTCTTT.

The CDR3: CASNPGLTNYGYTF. The CDR3 DNA reads as TGTGCCAGCAATCCGGGACTGACTAACTATGGCTACACCTTC. The V and J genes are TRBV7-9 and TRBJ1-2; TRBD1 is a possible D gene (5 bases). Looked up from germline, CDR1 is SEHNR and CDR2 is FQNEAQ (reference sequence). The CDR3 totals 14 residues. Trimming removed 7 bases from V and 0 bases from J, with 12 bases in between.

The chain's CDR3 is CASSQVPASGPYNEQFF. Here the CDR3 DNA reads TGCGCCAGCAGCCAAGTCCCGGCTAGCGGGCCTTACAATGAGCAGTTCTTC. This chain joins TRBV4-1 and TRBJ2-1; 8 bases fit TRBD2. V was clipped by 1 base and J by 4 bases; unmatched bases: 9. This CDR3 is 17 amino acids long. Germline CDR1 reads MGHRA; CDR2 reads YSYEKL.

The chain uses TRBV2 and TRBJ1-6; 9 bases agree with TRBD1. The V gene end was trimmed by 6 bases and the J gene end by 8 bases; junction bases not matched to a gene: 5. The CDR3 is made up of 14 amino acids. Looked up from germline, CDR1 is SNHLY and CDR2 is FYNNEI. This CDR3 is CASSSGQGDSPLHF. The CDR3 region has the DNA TGTGCCAGCAGCTCGGGACAGGGCGATTCACCCCTCCACTTT.

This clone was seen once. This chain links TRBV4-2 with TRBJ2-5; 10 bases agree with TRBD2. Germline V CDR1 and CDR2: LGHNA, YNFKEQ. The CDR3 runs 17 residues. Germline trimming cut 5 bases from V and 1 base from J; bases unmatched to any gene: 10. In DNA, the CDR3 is TGTGCCAGCAGCGAACACAGCGGGAGGGGACTCCAAGAGACCCAGTACTTC. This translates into CASSEHSGRGLQETQYF.

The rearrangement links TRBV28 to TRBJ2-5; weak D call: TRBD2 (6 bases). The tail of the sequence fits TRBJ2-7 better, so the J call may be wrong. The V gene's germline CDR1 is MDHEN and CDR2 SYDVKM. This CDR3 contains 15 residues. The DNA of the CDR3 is TGTGCCAGCAGTTTTCCGGGAGCACGCCCGCACGAGCAGTACTTC. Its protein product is CASSFPGARPHEQYF.

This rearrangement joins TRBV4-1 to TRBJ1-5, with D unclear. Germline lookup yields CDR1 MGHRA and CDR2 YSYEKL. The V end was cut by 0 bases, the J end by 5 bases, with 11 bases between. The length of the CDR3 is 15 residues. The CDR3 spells CASSQDRGDHQPQHF. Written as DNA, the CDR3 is TGCGCCAGCAGCCAAGATCGCGGAGACCATCAGCCCCAGCATTTT.

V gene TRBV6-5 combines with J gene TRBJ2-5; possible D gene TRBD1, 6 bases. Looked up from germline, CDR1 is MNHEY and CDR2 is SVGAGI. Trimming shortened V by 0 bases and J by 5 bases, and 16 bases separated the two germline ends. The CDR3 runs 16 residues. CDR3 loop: CASSYSRVQGFETQYF. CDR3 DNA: TGTGCCAGCAGTTACTCGCGGGTCCAGGGGTTCGAGACCCAGTACTTC.

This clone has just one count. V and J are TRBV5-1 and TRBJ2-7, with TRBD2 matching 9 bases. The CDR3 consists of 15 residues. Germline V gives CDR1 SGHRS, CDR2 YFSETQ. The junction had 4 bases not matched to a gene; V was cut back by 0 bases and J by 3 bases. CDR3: CASSLASGTFYEQYF. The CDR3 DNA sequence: TGCGCCAGCAGCTTGGCTAGCGGGACGTTCTACGAGCAGTACTTC.

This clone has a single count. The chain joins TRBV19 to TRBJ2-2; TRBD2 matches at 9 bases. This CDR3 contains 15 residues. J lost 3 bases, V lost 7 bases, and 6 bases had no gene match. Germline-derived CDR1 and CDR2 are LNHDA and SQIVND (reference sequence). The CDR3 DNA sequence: TGTGCCAGTATAAACCTAGCGGGATACACCGGGGAGCTGTTTTTT. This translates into CASINLAGYTGELFF.

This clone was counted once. The DNA of the CDR3 is TGTGCCAGCAGTGGAGGCCTGTTGAGACCCTCTGGGGCCAACGTCCTGACTTTC. Translation gives CASSGGLLRPSGANVLTF. This chain uses TRBV6-1 with TRBJ2-6; D unclear. Germline V lookup: CDR1 MNHNS, CDR2 SASEGT. The CDR3 is 18 residues long. V was clipped by 4 bases and J by 0 bases, with 16 bases between them.

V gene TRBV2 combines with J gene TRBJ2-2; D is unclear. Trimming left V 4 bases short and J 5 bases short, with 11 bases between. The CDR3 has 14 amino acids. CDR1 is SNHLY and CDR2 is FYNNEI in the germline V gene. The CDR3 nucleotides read TGTGCCAGCAGTGGACGGAGCATGACCGGGGAGCTGTTTTTT. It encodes CASSGRSMTGELFF.

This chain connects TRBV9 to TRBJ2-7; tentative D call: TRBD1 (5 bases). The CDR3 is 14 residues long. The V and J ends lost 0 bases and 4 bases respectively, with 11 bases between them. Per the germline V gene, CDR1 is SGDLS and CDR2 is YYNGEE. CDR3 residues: CASSVGDSKYEQYF. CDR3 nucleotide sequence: TGTGCCAGCAGCGTAGGAGACAGCAAGTACGAGCAGTACTTC.

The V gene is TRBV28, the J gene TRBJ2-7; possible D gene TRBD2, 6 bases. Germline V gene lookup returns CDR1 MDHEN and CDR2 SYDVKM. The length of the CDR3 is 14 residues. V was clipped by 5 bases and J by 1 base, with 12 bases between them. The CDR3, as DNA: TGTGCCAGCAGTCCACCCGGGGGATCCTACGAGCAGTACTTC. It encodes CASSPPGGSYEQYF.

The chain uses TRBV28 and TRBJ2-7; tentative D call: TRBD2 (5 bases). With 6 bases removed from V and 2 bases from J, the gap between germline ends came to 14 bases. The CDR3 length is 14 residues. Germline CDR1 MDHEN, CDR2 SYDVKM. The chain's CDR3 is CASSRTRTTYEQYF. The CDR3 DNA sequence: TGTGCCAGCAGCCGTACTAGAACAACCTACGAGCAGTACTTC.

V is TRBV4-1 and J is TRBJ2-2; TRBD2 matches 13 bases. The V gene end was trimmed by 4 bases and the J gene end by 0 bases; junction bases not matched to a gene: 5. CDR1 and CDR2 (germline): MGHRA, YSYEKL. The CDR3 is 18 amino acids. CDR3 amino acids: CASSPRLAGGPNTGELFF. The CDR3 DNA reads TGCGCCAGCAGCCCGAGACTAGCGGGAGGCCCGAACACCGGGGAGCTGTTTTTT.

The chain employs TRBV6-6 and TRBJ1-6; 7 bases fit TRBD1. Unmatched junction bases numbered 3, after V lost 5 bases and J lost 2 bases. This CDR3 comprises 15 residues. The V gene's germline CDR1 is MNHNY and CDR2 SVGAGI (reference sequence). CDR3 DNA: TGTGCCAGCAGTCAAGGGACAGCCTATAATTCACCCCTCCACTTT. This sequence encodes CASSQGTAYNSPLHF.

CDR3 DNA sequence: TGCGCCAGCAGCTTGAGAGGAGAACGCGAGCAGTACTTC. This codes for CASSLRGEREQYF. The gene calls are TRBV5-1 and TRBJ2-7; D is unresolved. The germline CDR1 and CDR2 sequences are SGHRS and YFSETQ. The V end lost 1 base, the J end lost 6 bases, and 11 bases lay between the germline ends. The length of the CDR3 is 13 residues.

CDR3 region: CASSVGRLQETQYF. The DNA for the CDR3 is TGTGCCAGCAGCGTGGGTAGACTCCAAGAGACCCAGTACTTC. The chain has TRBV9 and TRBJ2-5; D call uncertain. This CDR3 region has 14 residues. Trimming took off 2 bases at V and 1 base at J, with 9 bases between the two ends. From germline, CDR1 is SGDLS and CDR2 YYNGEE.